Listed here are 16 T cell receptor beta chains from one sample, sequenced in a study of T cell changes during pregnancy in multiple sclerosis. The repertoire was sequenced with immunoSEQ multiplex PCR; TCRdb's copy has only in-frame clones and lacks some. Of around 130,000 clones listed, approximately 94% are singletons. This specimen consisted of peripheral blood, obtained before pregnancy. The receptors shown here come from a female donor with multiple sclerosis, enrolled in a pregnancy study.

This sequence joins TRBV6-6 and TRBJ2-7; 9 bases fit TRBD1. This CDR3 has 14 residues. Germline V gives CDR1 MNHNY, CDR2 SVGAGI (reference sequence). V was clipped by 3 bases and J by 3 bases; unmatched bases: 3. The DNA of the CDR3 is TGTGCCAGCAGTTATCGGGACAGGGACTACGAGCAGTACTTC. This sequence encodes CASSYRDRDYEQYF.

The DNA for the CDR3 is TGTGCCAGTAGTTTCTTTACCGCGAGCTCTGGAAACACCATATATTTT. It translates to CASSFFTASSGNTIYF. The chain joins TRBV19 to TRBJ1-3, with D unclear. The CDR3 spans 16 residues. Trimming shortened V by 5 bases and J by 0 bases, and 14 bases separated the two germline ends. Germline-derived CDR1 and CDR2 are LNHDA and SQIVND (reference sequence).

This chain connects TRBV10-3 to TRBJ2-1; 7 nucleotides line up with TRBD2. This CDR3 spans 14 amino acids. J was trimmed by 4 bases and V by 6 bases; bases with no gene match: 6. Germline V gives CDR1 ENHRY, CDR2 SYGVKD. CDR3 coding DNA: TGTGCCATCAGCCTCGGGACTACTTACAATGAGCAGTTCTTC. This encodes CAISLGTTYNEQFF.

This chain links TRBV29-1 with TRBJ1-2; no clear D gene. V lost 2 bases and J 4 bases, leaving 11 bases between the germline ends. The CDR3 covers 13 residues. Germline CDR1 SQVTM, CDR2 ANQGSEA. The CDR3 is CSVELGGSYGYTF. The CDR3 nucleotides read TGCAGCGTTGAATTGGGCGGGAGCTATGGCTACACCTTC.

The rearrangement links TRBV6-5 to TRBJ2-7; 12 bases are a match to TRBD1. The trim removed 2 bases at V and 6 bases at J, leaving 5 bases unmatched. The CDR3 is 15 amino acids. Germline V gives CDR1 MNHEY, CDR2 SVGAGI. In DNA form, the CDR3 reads TGTGCCAGCAGTTACGCTGGGACAGGGGGCACCGAGCAGTACTTC. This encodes CASSYAGTGGTEQYF.

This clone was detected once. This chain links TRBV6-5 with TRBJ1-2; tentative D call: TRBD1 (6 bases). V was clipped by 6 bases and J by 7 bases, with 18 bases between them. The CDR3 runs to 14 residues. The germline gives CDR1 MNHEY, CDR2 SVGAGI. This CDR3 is CASSSLGAGAGYTF. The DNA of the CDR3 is TGTGCCAGCAGCTCCCTCGGGGCAGGGGCTGGCTACACCTTC.

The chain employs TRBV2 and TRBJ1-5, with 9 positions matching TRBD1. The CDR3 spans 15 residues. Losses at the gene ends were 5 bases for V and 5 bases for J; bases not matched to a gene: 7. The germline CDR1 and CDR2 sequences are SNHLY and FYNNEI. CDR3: CASSPGQGGYQPQHF. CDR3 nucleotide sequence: TGTGCCAGCAGTCCGGGACAGGGAGGGTATCAGCCCCAGCATTTT.

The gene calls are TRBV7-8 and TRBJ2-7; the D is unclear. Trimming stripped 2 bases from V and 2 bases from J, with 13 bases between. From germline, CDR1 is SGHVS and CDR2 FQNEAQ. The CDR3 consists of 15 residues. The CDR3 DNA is TGTGCCAGCAGCTTATTTGAAGCCTCTACCTACGAGCAGTACTTC. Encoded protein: CASSLFEASTYEQYF.

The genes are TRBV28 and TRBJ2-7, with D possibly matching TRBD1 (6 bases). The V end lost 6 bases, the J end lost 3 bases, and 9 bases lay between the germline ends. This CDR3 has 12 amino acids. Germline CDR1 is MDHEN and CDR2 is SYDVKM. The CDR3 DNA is TGTGCCAGCAGAGGGACATTCTACGAGCAGTACTTC. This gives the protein CASRGTFYEQYF.

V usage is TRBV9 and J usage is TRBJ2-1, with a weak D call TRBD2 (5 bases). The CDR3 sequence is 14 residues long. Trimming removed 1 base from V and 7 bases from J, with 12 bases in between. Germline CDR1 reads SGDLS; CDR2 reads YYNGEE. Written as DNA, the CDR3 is TGTGCCAGCAGCGTACGGTGGGAGACAAATGAGCAGTTCTTC. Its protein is CASSVRWETNEQFF.

The CDR3 here is CASSLTSGRGITDTQYF. The DNA for the CDR3 is TGTGCCAGCAGCTTAACCTCGGGGCGGGGGATAACAGATACGCAGTATTTT. This rearrangement joins TRBV7-3 to TRBJ2-3; TRBD2 aligns across 7 bases. The CDR3 spans 17 residues. Germline loops: CDR1 SGHTA, CDR2 FQGTGA. Germline trimming cut 0 bases from V and 3 bases from J; bases unmatched to any gene: 9.

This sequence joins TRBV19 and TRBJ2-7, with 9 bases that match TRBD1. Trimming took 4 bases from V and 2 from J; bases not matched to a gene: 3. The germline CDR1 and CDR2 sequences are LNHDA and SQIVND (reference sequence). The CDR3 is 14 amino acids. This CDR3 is CASSNNRGPYEQYF. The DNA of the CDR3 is TGTGCCAGTAGTAACAACAGGGGGCCCTACGAGCAGTACTTC.

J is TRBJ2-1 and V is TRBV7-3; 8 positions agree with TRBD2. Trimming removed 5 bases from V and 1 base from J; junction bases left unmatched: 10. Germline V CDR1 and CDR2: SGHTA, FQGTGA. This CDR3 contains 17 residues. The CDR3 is CASSPFGSGGSYNEQFF. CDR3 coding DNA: TGTGCCAGCAGCCCTTTTGGGTCGGGGGGGTCCTACAATGAGCAGTTCTTC.

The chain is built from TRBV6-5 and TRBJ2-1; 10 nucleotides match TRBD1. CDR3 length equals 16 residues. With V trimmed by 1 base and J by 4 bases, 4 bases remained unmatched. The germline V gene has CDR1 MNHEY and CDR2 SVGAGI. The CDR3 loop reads CASSYLGQGRYNEQFF. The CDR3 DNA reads TGTGCCAGCAGTTACTTGGGACAGGGGAGGTACAATGAGCAGTTCTTC.

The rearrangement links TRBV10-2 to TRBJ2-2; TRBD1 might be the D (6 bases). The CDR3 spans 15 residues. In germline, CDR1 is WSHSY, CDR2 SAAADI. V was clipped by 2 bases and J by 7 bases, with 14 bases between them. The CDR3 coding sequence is TGCGCCAGCAGTGAGCCCGCCTGGGGGCACGGGGAGCTGTTTTTT. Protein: CASSEPAWGHGELFF.

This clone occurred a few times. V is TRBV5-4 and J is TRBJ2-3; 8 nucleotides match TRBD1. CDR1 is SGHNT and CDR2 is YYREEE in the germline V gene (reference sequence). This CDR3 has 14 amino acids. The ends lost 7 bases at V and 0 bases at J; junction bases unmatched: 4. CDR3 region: CASRRGPSTDTQYF. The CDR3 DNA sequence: TGTGCCAGCCGCAGGGGGCCCAGCACAGATACGCAGTATTTT.